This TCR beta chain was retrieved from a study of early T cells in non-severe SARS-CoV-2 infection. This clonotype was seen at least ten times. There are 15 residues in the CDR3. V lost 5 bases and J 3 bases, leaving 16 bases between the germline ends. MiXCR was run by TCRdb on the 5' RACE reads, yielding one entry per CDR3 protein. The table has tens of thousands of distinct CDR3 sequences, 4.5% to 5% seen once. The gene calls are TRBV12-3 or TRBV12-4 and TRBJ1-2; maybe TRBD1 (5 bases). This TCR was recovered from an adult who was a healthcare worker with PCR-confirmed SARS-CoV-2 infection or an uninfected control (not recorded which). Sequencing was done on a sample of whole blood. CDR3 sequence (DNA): TGTGCCAGCAGTACATCCAATGGGGCTCACTATGGCTACACCTTC. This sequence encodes CASSTSNGAHYGYTF.